The clone carrying this T cell receptor beta chain was counted between two and nine times. Its cognate antigen is unknown. TCR beta cDNA libraries had unique molecular identifiers. From 1 to 10 million T cells, around 500,000 cDNA molecules were obtained. TCRdb processed the PCR reads anew with MiXCR; each CDR3 protein has one entry. The profile shows hundreds of thousands of distinct CDR3 sequences, 30% of them singletons. J lost 8 bases, V lost 6 bases, and 3 bases had no gene match. Germline lookup yields CDR1 LNHNV and CDR2 YYDKDF (reference sequence). This CDR3 is built from 11 residues. These data come from a study of post-analysis software for immune sequencing data. Turning to the study itself: Relapsing-remitting, secondary progressive and progressive-relapsing multiple sclerosis were all included among the disease courses. Points from the study as a whole: Patients used five TRBV segments, including TRBV5-6, TRBV5-1 and TRBV20-1, more often than controls. Normalized Chao1 diversity was significantly lower in multiple sclerosis patients than in controls.

The chain links TRBV15 to TRBJ1-2, with 7 bases that match TRBD1. Sequencing was done on a sample of blood. The receptor was isolated from a girl aged 10 to 17 with multiple sclerosis. Here the CDR3 reads CATRQGPGYTF. In nucleotides, the CDR3 is TGTGCCACCAGACAGGGGCCCGGCTACACCTTC. Drawing the rest from reference TRBV15 and TRBJ1-2, the complete variable domain is DAMVIQNPRYQVTQFGKPVTLSCSQTLNHNVMYWYQQKSSQAPKLLFHYYDKDFNNEADTPDNFQSRRPNTSFCFLDIRSPGLGDTAMYLCATRQGPGYTFGSGTRLTVV.